Listed below are T cell receptor beta chains from one sample, sequenced in a study of blood T cell repertoires in COVID-19. Sequenced by immunoSEQ multiplex PCR; TCRdb stores in-frame clones only, minus some. The table lists around 15,000 clones, roughly four fifths of them singletons. Sample: peripheral blood. The receptor set was obtained from a man aged 55 to 69 with acute or convalescent COVID-19. CDR3s include the opening cysteine and the closing phenylalanine or tryptophan. The D gene is left open where the match is weak. Size tells how often a clone was seen (once, few, many) or the class of an expanded clone, and some rows leave it out.

d_call | clone_size | j_call | v_call | cdr3_nt | cdr3_aa
TRBD1 | - | TRBJ1-2 | TRBV6-2/TRBV6-3 | TGTGCCAGCAGTCGCCGGGACAGCCTCGATGGCTACACCTTC | CASSRRDSLDGYTF
TRBD2 | once | TRBJ2-3 | TRBV29-1 | TGCAGCGTTAGAAATAGCGGGATTGCAGATACGCAGTATTTT | CSVRNSGIADTQYF
- | - | TRBJ1-2 | TRBV19 | TGTGCCAGTAGTATGGCCGGGACATCTTATGGCTACACCTTC | CASSMAGTSYGYTF
- | few | TRBJ2-2 | TRBV6-5 | TGTGCCAGCAGAGGTGCTAGCGCAGCTGGGGAGCTGTTTTTT | CASRGASAAGELFF
TRBD1 | - | TRBJ1-6 | TRBV6-5 | TGTGCCAGCACCGACAGGGTTAATTCACCCCTCCACTTT | CASTDRVNSPLHF
TRBD2 | once | TRBJ2-1 | TRBV6-6 | TGTGCCAGCAGTTACGACTTTACGGGAGGCCCCAATGAGCAGTTCTTC | CASSYDFTGGPNEQFF
TRBD2 | few | TRBJ2-4 | TRBV10-1 | TGCGCCAGCAGATATAGCGGGAGCCGAACTATAGCCAAAAACATTCAGTACTTC | CASRYSGSRTIAKNIQYF
- | - | TRBJ1-1 | TRBV7-2 | TGTGCCAGCAGCTATCAACAGAACACTGAAGCTTTCTTT | CASSYQQNTEAFF
TRBD1 | - | TRBJ2-7 | TRBV10-3 | TGTGCCACCGGACAGGGGTACTACGAGCAGTACTTC | CATGQGYYEQYF
- | - | TRBJ2-5 | TRBV7-2 | TGTGCCAGCAGCTTAAAAGCGCGTCAAGAAGAGACCCAGTACTTC | CASSLKARQEETQYF
TRBD1 | - | TRBJ1-2 | TRBV30 | TGTGCCTGGAACTCAGGGGGAGATGGCTACACCTTC | CAWNSGGDGYTF
- | medium-sized | TRBJ2-1 | TRBV5-1 | TGCGCCAGCAGCTTGGACGGTAGCAATGAGCAGTTCTTC | CASSLDGSNEQFF
TRBD1 | - | TRBJ2-2 | TRBV19 | TGTGCCAGTAGTATAGGGCAGGGGGCCGGGGAGCTGTTTTTT | CASSIGQGAGELFF
- | - | TRBJ1-6 | TRBV7-9 | TGTGCCAGCAGCGCCGGCCAGGGAGGGTCACCCCTCCACTTT | CASSAGQGGSPLHF
- | few | TRBJ1-6 | TRBV2 | TGTGCCAGCAGTGATGGGCTATATAATTCACCCCTCCACTTT | CASSDGLYNSPLHF
TRBD2 | once | TRBJ2-7 | TRBV6-2/TRBV6-3 | TGTGCCAGCGGCCTAGCGGGAGGAGACGAGCAGTACTTC | CASGLAGGDEQYF
TRBD1 | - | TRBJ1-3 | TRBV2 | TGTGCCAGCAGTGTTGGACAGGGAGGCGGAAACACCATATATTTT | CASSVGQGGGNTIYF
- | - | TRBJ1-1 | TRBV7-8 | TGTGCCAGCAACAGCCTACAGCTCGGCGACACTGAAGCTTTCTTT | CASNSLQLGDTEAFF
TRBD1 | medium-sized | TRBJ2-2 | TRBV4-1 | TGCGCCAGCAGCCGTGAGACAGGGAAGGTGGGCAACACCGGGGAGCTGTTTTTT | CASSRETGKVGNTGELFF
- | once | TRBJ1-2 | TRBV19 | TGTGCCAGTAGCCAAAACTATGGCTACACCTTC | CASSQNYGYTF
TRBD1 | - | TRBJ2-3 | TRBV12-3/TRBV12-4 | TGTGCCAGCAGAAAACAGGGGTATACGCAGTATTTT | CASRKQGYTQYF
- | - | TRBJ2-7 | TRBV19 | TGTGCCAGTAGTTCCCGACAGTTTTCCTACGAGCAGTACTTC | CASSSRQFSYEQYF
TRBD1 | - | TRBJ1-6 | TRBV4-3 | TGCGCCAGCAGCCAGAACAGGGGGCGAGATTCACCCCTCCACTTT | CASSQNRGRDSPLHF
TRBD1 | - | TRBJ2-3 | TRBV11-2 | TGTGCCAGCAGCTTATGGACAGGGGGCACAGATACGCAGTATTTT | CASSLWTGGTDTQYF
TRBD1 | - | TRBJ1-2 | TRBV15 | TGTGCCACCAGCACCCGAGTGACAGGGGGGCCCTACACCTTC | CATSTRVTGGPYTF
TRBD1 | - | TRBJ1-4 | TRBV6-5 | TGTGCCAGCAGCCAACAGGGGGCGTTTGGTGAAAAACTGTTTTTT | CASSQQGAFGEKLFF
TRBD2 | - | TRBJ2-7 | TRBV6-6 | TGTGCCAGCAGCCCCGGACTAGCGGATACCTCCTACGAGCAGTACTTC | CASSPGLADTSYEQYF